This passage covers 16 T cell receptor beta chains from one sample sequenced in a study of cytomegalovirus exposure and HLA in healthy donors. PCR employed 60 Vbeta and 13 Jbeta primers. The repertoire was sequenced with immunoSEQ multiplex PCR; TCRdb's copy has only in-frame clones and lacks some. The sample consists of about 120,000 clones, 55% to 70% of them appearing once. The sample comprised PBMCs. The source is a young woman in good health and CMV-seronegative.

The chain uses TRBV23-1 and TRBJ1-1; D might be TRBD1 (5 bases). TRBV23-1 is annotated as an ORF whose role is uncertain. V lost 0 bases, J lost 1 base, and 6 bases lay in between. This CDR3 spans 14 amino acids. CDR3 loop: CASSQSRGNTEAFF. DNA for the CDR3: TGCGCCAGCAGTCAATCAAGGGGGAACACTGAAGCTTTCTTT.

This chain connects TRBV30 to TRBJ1-5, with a tentative D call TRBD1 (5 bases). CDR1 and CDR2 (germline): GTSNPN, SVGIG (reference sequence). This CDR3 has 13 residues. With 5 bases removed from V and 3 bases from J, the gap between germline ends came to 11 bases. The CDR3 DNA follows: TGTGCCTGGCAGACAGCAATCAATCAGCCCCAGCATTTT. This codes for CAWQTAINQPQHF.

This rearrangement joins TRBV12-5 to TRBJ2-5; tentative D call: TRBD2 (6 bases). The V gene's germline CDR1 is LGHNT and CDR2 FRNRAP. The CDR3 is made up of 16 amino acids. Trimming shortened V by 1 base and J by 4 bases, and 16 bases separated the two germline ends. DNA of the CDR3: TGTGCTAGTGGTTTGGGGAGGGGAGCCCCAGGAGAGACCCAGTACTTC. Its translation is CASGLGRGAPGETQYF.

The rearrangement links TRBV5-1 to TRBJ2-7; TRBD2 agrees at 8 bases. The CDR3 covers 14 residues. V shed 4 bases, J shed 4 bases, and the junction held 7 bases outside the gene matches. The germline V gene has CDR1 SGHRS and CDR2 YFSETQ. The chain's CDR3 is CASSVGTRTYEQYF. DNA for the CDR3: TGCGCCAGCAGCGTCGGGACTAGGACATACGAGCAGTACTTC.

V and J are TRBV4-1 and TRBJ1-1; D perhaps matches TRBD1 (6 bases). The CDR3 extends over 15 amino acids. Trimming cost V 0 bases and J 0 bases, with 8 bases left between them. Germline V CDR1 and CDR2: MGHRA, YSYEKL. The CDR3 here is CASSQDRTVNTEAFF. The CDR3 nucleotides read TGCGCCAGCAGCCAAGATCGGACAGTGAACACTGAAGCTTTCTTT.

This chain uses TRBV9 with TRBJ2-7; 7 bases map to TRBD1. The J segment lost 3 bases and the V segment lost 3 bases, leaving 3 bases of the junction unmatched. This CDR3 spans 13 amino acids. Germline lookup yields CDR1 SGDLS and CDR2 YYNGEE. DNA of the CDR3: TGTGCCAGCAGCGGTAGGACAGGCTACGAGCAGTACTTC. This codes for CASSGRTGYEQYF. Looking up the rest from reference TRBV9 and TRBJ2-7 gives the full variable domain: DSGVTQTPKHLITATGQRVTLRCSPRSGDLSVYWYQQSLDQGLQFLIQYYNGEERAKGNILERFSAQQFPDLHSELNLSSLELGDSALYFCASSGRTGYEQYFGPGTRLTVT.

The genes are TRBV5-1 and TRBJ2-7, with D perhaps matching TRBD1 (6 bases). This CDR3 has 14 residues. Germline V gene lookup returns CDR1 SGHRS and CDR2 YFSETQ. The ends were cut back, 2 bases at V and 4 bases at J, with 13 bases in the middle. The CDR3 DNA sequence: TGCGCCAGCAGCTTTACAGGGTCCCCTTACGAGCAGTACTTC. It is translated as CASSFTGSPYEQYF.

The chain combines TRBV28 with TRBJ1-2; possibly TRBD1 for D (5 bases). The CDR3 has 12 residues. Trimming removed 5 bases at V and 4 bases at J, with 8 bases between. Germline V gene lookup returns CDR1 MDHEN and CDR2 SYDVKM. CDR3 in amino acids: CASSPQGYGYTF. The CDR3 DNA reads as TGTGCCAGCAGTCCCCAGGGCTATGGCTACACCTTC.

CDR3 in DNA: TGCGCCAGCAGCTTAAAATCCATCGGCGGGTTCACCGGGGAGCTGTTTTTT. It yields the protein CASSLKSIGGFTGELFF. This rearrangement joins TRBV5-1 to TRBJ2-2; D is possibly TRBD2 (5 bases). This CDR3 region has 17 residues. Germline V gene lookup returns CDR1 SGHRS and CDR2 YFSETQ. V was trimmed by 2 bases and J by 4 bases, leaving 18 bases between them. The whole variable domain, filled in from reference TRBV5-1 and TRBJ2-2, reads KAGVTQTPRYLIKTRGQQVTLSCSPISGHRSVSWYQQTPGQGLQFLFEYFSETQRNKGNFPGRFSGRQFSNSRSEMNVSTLELGDSALYLCASSLKSIGGFTGELFFGEGSRLTVL.

V gene TRBV6-1 combines with J gene TRBJ1-6; maybe TRBD1 (5 bases). Trimming shortened V by 1 base and J by 6 bases, and 10 bases separated the two germline ends. The germline V gene encodes CDR1 MNHNS and CDR2 SASEGT. CDR3 size: 15 residues. The CDR3 reads CASSEVDTSNSPLHF. As DNA, the CDR3 is TGTGCCAGCAGTGAAGTGGACACGTCTAATTCACCCCTCCACTTT.

CDR3 protein: CASGSFESTGEQYF. As DNA, the CDR3 is TGTGCCAGCGGTTCGTTCGAATCAACGGGGGAGCAGTACTTC. The chain employs TRBV6-6 and TRBJ2-7, with D perhaps matching TRBD2 (5 bases). Germline assignment: CDR1 MNHNY and CDR2 SVGAGI (reference sequence). This CDR3 contains 14 residues. V lost 8 bases and J lost 7, with 21 bases in between.

The CDR3 region has the DNA TGCGCCAGCAGCCCCACTAGCGGGGATAGCACAGATACGCAGTATTTT. Protein: CASSPTSGDSTDTQYF. The chain carries TRBV5-1 and TRBJ2-3; 10 positions match TRBD2. Germline V gene lookup returns CDR1 SGHRS and CDR2 YFSETQ. This CDR3 is 16 amino acids long. The trim removed 4 bases at V and 0 bases at J, leaving 5 bases unmatched.

The genes are TRBV19 and TRBJ2-1; tentative D call: TRBD1 (6 bases). The CDR3 contains 14 residues. V was shortened by 5 bases and J by 4 bases, with 12 bases between the two germline ends. The V gene's germline CDR1 is LNHDA and CDR2 SQIVND (reference sequence). The CDR3 here is CASSVPGHYNEQFF. CDR3 bases: TGTGCCAGTAGTGTGCCGGGACATTACAATGAGCAGTTCTTC.

This chain links TRBV19 with TRBJ2-7; the match to TRBD1 covers 9 bases. The V gene end was trimmed by 4 bases and the J gene end by 0 bases; junction bases not matched to a gene: 4. Germline loops: CDR1 LNHDA, CDR2 SQIVND (reference sequence). The CDR3 is made up of 15 amino acids. CDR3: CASSTGQGSSYEQYF. CDR3 coding DNA: TGTGCCAGTAGTACCGGACAGGGGAGCTCCTACGAGCAGTACTTC.

The chain links TRBV7-2 to TRBJ1-1, with D possibly TRBD1 on 6 matching bases. The germline CDR1 and CDR2 sequences are SGHTA and FQGNSA. Trimming took 2 bases from V and 11 from J, leaving 18 bases between them. The CDR3 has 14 amino acids. The CDR3: CASSLPDRPSTAFF. CDR3 in DNA: TGTGCCAGCAGCTTACCCGACAGGCCATCGACGGCTTTCTTT.

The J gene is TRBJ1-4, the V gene TRBV7-2, with 12 bases matching TRBD1. The CDR3 consists of 17 residues. Germline loops: CDR1 SGHTA, CDR2 FQGNSA. Germline trimming cut 6 bases from V and 8 bases from J; bases unmatched to any gene: 13. In DNA form, the CDR3 reads TGTGCCAGCAGTCGTACCGGGACAGGGGGCTTTTTGGAAAAACTGTTTTTT. This translates into CASSRTGTGGFLEKLFF.